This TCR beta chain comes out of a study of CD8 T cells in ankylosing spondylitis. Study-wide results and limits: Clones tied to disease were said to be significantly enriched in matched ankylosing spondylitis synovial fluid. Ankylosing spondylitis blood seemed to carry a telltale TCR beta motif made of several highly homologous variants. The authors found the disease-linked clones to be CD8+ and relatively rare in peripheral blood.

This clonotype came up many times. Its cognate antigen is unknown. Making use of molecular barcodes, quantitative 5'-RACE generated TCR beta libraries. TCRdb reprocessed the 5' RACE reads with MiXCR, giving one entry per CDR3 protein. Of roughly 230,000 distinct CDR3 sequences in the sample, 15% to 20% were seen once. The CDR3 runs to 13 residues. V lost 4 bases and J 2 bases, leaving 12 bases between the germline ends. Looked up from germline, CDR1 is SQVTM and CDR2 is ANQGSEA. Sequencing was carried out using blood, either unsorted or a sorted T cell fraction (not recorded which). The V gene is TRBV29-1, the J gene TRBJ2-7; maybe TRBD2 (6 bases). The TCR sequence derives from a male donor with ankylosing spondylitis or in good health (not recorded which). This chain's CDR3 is CSVGGGDTYEQYF. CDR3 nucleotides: TGCAGCGTTGGTGGAGGGGATACCTACGAGCAGTACTTC.